The text below deals with one T cell receptor beta chain. J gave up 7 bases and V 4 bases, and 3 bases lay outside the gene matches. Germline CDR1 SGHRS, CDR2 YFSETQ. This CDR3 is built from 14 residues. PCR involved 60 Vbeta and 13 Jbeta primers. Data came from immunoSEQ multiplex PCR; TCRdb stores just in-frame clones and leaves some out. The sample records about 200,000 clones, approximately 85% being singletons. The sample originates from a study of cytomegalovirus exposure and HLA in healthy donors. Study information: Inside one of the first data releases sat 85 million or so unique TCRs taken from HLA-typed donors.

J is TRBJ1-4 and V is TRBV5-1, with TRBD1 matching 11 bases. Input material: PBMCs. This sequence originates from a woman between 45 and 60 years old in good health and CMV-seronegative. The CDR3 region has the DNA TGCGCCAGCAGCCAGGGGACAGGGGGTGAAAAACTGTTTTTT. It translates to CASSQGTGGEKLFF.